A single TCR beta chain is shown here with its context. This sample stems from a study of blood T cell repertoires in COVID-19. Across the whole study: The United States, Italy and Spain provided the acute and convalescent COVID-19 samples. From T cells, B-cell-depleted T cells, or PBMCs came the material, which was cDNA or gDNA.

Germline V gene lookup returns CDR1 MRHNA and CDR2 SNTAGT. The CDR3 loop spans 15 amino acids. Deletions cut 0 bases from V and 0 bases from J, with 6 bases between. Under the authors' procedure: Cell counts per sample came from amplifying reference gene primers. Sequencing used immunoSEQ multiplex PCR; TCRdb keeps in-frame clones, though not all of them. V, J and clone size derive from that table, while D and trimming were established from the DNA sequence. The table has roughly 670,000 clones, about nine tenths seen once. The sequencing sample was made of peripheral blood. The TCR sequence derives from a woman between 18 and 30 years old with acute or convalescent COVID-19. The chain employs TRBV6-4 and TRBJ2-1; a possible D gene is TRBD2 (6 bases). Written as DNA, the CDR3 is TGTGCCAGCAGTGACTCTAGCGGCTCCTACAATGAGCAGTTCTTC. This sequence encodes CASSDSSGSYNEQFF.